The clone carrying this TCR beta chain was picked up one time. The repertoire was sequenced with immunoSEQ multiplex PCR; TCRdb's copy has only in-frame clones and lacks some. In the table there are around 55,000 clones, around nine tenths of which are singletons. The data were taken from a study of cytomegalovirus exposure and HLA in healthy donors. About the study: The platform used for the 100 to 150 validation repertoires matched that of the 666 first-cohort repertoires, a later analysis reported.

The trim removed 0 bases at V and 7 bases at J, leaving 2 bases unmatched. CDR3 length equals 13 residues. Germline V gene sequence: CDR1 SGHAT, CDR2 FQNNGV. The sequenced sample was PBMCs. The TCR originated in a young man in good health and CMV-seronegative. The chain recombines TRBV11-2 with TRBJ2-5; 7 positions match TRBD1. This CDR3 reads CASSLEPGGTQYF. The CDR3 coding sequence is TGTGCCAGCAGCTTAGAGCCAGGGGGGACCCAGTACTTC.